One sample yielded the 9 T cell receptor beta chains listed below, sequenced in a study of shared clonotypes between healthy human individuals (dated by TCRdb to the early 2020s). For the CD8 naive samples, CD45RO-negative cells were positively selected for CCR7, yielding a CD45RA+CCR7+ population from which TemRA cells were excluded. Receptor amplification or capture employed the immunoSEQ multiplex PCR assay. TCRdb holds this immuneACCESS table with in-frame rearrangements only. Some clones are missing; in checked studies, unresolved V genes explain under half, and the rest has no known cause. The sample includes some 2.1 million clones, with roughly 94% observed a single time. Together, the top ten hold 1.1% of the sample. Specimen: naive CD8+ T cells sorted from blood. What this sample's cell subset or site label stands for: CD45RA+CCR7+. The receptor source for this set is a man younger than 30 in good health.

In DNA, the CDR3 is TGTGCCAGCAGCTTTCAGGGGACGGCTATGGTCTACACCTTC. This sequence encodes CASSFQGTAMVYTF. The rearrangement uses TRBV5-6 and TRBJ1-2; tentatively, D is TRBD1 (6 bases). V lost 2 bases, J lost 10 bases, and 18 bases lay in between. The CDR3 length is 14 residues. Per the germline V gene, CDR1 is SGHDT and CDR2 is YYEEEE.

The chain carries TRBV6-5 and TRBJ1-1; 8 bases match TRBD1. The germline gives CDR1 MNHEY, CDR2 SVGAGI. The J segment lost 4 bases and the V segment lost 4 bases, leaving 8 bases of the junction unmatched. This CDR3 comprises 15 residues. In nucleotides, the CDR3 is TGTGCCAGCAGTTTGGACAGGGAGGGGGGCACTGAAGCTTTCTTT. Its translation: CASSLDREGGTEAFF.

This CDR3 is CASSLLPLRAPTDTQYF. CDR3 coding DNA: TGTGCCAGCAGTTTGCTCCCCCTGCGGGCTCCCACAGATACGCAGTATTTT. This chain uses TRBV27 with TRBJ2-3; D perhaps matches TRBD2 (5 bases). The CDR3 loop spans 17 amino acids. Germline CDR1 MNHEY, CDR2 SMNVEV (reference sequence). The germline V and J ends were trimmed by 3 bases and 2 bases, with 18 bases remaining between them.

The table lists this clone with a count of one. For the CDR3, the DNA is TGTGCCAGCAGTGAACCCCGAGGTAGGGAGGCCACTGAAGCTTTCTTT. It is translated as CASSEPRGREATEAFF. The rearrangement uses TRBV6-1 and TRBJ1-1; D is ambiguous. The CDR3 sequence is 16 residues long. Per germline, CDR1 MNHNS and CDR2 SASEGT. V lost 2 bases, J lost 4 bases, and 17 bases lay in between.

The chain uses TRBV7-9 and TRBJ2-7; 8 bases agree with TRBD2. The germline CDR1 and CDR2 sequences are SEHNR and FQNEAQ (reference sequence). The CDR3 length is 15 residues. V was pared by 5 bases and J by 2 bases, with 8 bases of the junction left unmatched. CDR3 protein: CASSLPGGSAYEQYF. The CDR3 region has the DNA TGTGCCAGCAGCCTCCCGGGGGGGTCAGCCTACGAGCAGTACTTC.

The V call is TRBV6-1, the J call TRBJ2-5; D is undetermined. This CDR3 is 15 amino acids long. CDR1 MNHNS and CDR2 SASEGT come from the germline V gene. V lost 3 bases, J lost 9 bases, and 20 bases lay in between. The CDR3 reads CASSDRGASGLAQYF. Written as DNA, the CDR3 is TGTGCCAGCAGTGACCGAGGCGCTTCCGGTTTGGCCCAGTACTTC.

This chain uses TRBV5-4 with TRBJ2-1; D uncertain. The germline V gene has CDR1 SGHNT and CDR2 YYREEE (reference sequence). The CDR3 totals 15 residues. The V and J ends lost 2 bases and 5 bases respectively, with 14 bases between them. CDR3 sequence reads: CASSFLVGPNNEQFF. CDR3 bases: TGTGCCAGCAGCTTTCTAGTAGGCCCGAACAATGAGCAGTTCTTC.

The V call is TRBV29-1, the J call TRBJ1-6; D gene ambiguous. There are 12 residues in the CDR3. Germline V CDR1 and CDR2: SQVTM, ANQGSEA. V was pared by 8 bases and J by 6 bases, with 11 bases between. CDR3: CSSGVGNSPLHF. CDR3 in DNA: TGCAGCTCAGGAGTGGGTAATTCACCCCTCCACTTT.

The CDR3 loop reads CASSVQGELEQFF. Written as DNA, the CDR3 is TGTGCCAGCAGTGTACAGGGGGAACTGGAGCAGTTCTTC. The chain carries TRBV6-1 and TRBJ2-1; 8 bases line up with TRBD1. The junction had 6 bases not matched to a gene; V was cut back by 4 bases and J by 10 bases. The germline gives CDR1 MNHNS, CDR2 SASEGT. This CDR3 spans 13 amino acids.